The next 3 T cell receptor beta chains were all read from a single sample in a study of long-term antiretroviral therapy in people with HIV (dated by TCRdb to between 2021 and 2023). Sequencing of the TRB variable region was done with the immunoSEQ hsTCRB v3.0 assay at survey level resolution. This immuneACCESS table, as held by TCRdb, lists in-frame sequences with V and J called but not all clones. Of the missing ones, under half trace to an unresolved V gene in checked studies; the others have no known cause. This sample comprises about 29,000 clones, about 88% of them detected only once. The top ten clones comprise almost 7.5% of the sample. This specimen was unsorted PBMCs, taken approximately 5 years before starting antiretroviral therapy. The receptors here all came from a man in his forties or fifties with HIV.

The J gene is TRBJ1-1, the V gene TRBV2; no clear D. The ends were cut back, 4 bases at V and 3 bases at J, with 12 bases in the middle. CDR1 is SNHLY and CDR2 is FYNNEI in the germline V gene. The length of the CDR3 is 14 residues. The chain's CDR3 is CASSGWVEDTEAFF. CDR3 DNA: TGTGCCAGCAGTGGTTGGGTGGAGGACACTGAAGCTTTCTTT.

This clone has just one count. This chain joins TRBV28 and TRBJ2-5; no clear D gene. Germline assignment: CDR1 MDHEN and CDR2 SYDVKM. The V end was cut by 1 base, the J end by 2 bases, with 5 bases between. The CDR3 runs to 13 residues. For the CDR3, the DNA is TGTGCCAGCAGTTTATTCCGACAAGAGACCCAGTACTTC. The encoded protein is CASSLFRQETQYF. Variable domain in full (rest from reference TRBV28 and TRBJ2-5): DVKVTQSSRYLVKRTGEKVFLECVQDMDHENMFWYRQDPGLGLRLIYFSYDVKMKEKGDIPEGYSVSREKKERFSLILESASTNQTSMYLCASSLFRQETQYFGPGTRLLVL.

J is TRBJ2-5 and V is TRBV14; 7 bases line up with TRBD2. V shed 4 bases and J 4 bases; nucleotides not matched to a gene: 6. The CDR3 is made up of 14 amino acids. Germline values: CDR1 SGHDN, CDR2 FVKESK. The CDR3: CASSLLTSAETQYF. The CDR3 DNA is TGTGCCAGCAGCCTACTTACTAGCGCAGAGACCCAGTACTTC.